The rows below give T cell receptor beta chains drawn from one sample of a study of blood T cell repertoires in COVID-19. TCRdb's table, derived via immunoSEQ multiplex PCR, lists solely in-frame clones and lacks some. The sample shows more than 150,000 clones, 70% to 90% of them seen only once. Sequencing was performed on peripheral blood. The receptors originated from a woman aged 70-85 years with acute or convalescent COVID-19. Both conserved end residues are part of each CDR3.

V gene: TRBV15; J gene: TRBJ1-1; CDR3 protein: CATSRGGFGAFF
V gene: TRBV7-9; J gene: TRBJ2-4; CDR3 protein: CASSLGGGKNIQYF
V gene: TRBV7-2; J gene: TRBJ1-4; CDR3 protein: CASSLGLSGEKLFF
V gene: TRBV5-1; J gene: TRBJ2-3; CDR3 protein: CASSLEGQRGADTQYF
V gene: TRBV24-1; J gene: TRBJ2-7; CDR3 protein: CATSQGAGEQYF
V gene: TRBV18; J gene: TRBJ2-5; CDR3 protein: CASSPGETQYF
V gene: TRBV10-3; J gene: TRBJ1-6; CDR3 protein: CAISEVRGSPLHF
V gene: TRBV11-2; J gene: TRBJ2-7; CDR3 protein: CASSSLPGLDSYEQYF
V gene: TRBV10-2; J gene: TRBJ1-1; CDR3 protein: CASRVWRENTEAFF
V gene: TRBV6-6; J gene: TRBJ1-5; CDR3 protein: CASSFAGQAQPQHF
V gene: TRBV23-1; J gene: TRBJ1-5; CDR3 protein: CASSQSQGDSNQPQHF
V gene: TRBV19; J gene: TRBJ1-5; CDR3 protein: CASRWTGGNQPQHF
V gene: TRBV6-5; J gene: TRBJ2-7; CDR3 protein: CASSQFLLFGEQYF
V gene: TRBV4-2; J gene: TRBJ2-1; CDR3 protein: CASSQDPRGTSGQFF
V gene: TRBV7-3; J gene: TRBJ2-3; CDR3 protein: CASSLGADTQYF
V gene: TRBV19; J gene: TRBJ2-3; CDR3 protein: CASSKWADSTDTQYF
V gene: TRBV30; J gene: TRBJ1-3; CDR3 protein: CAWSVLQGTGNTIYF
V gene: TRBV27; J gene: TRBJ1-2; CDR3 protein: CASSSQGAYGYTF
V gene: TRBV6-5; J gene: TRBJ1-2; CDR3 protein: CATQRRDSYGYTF
V gene: TRBV7-3; J gene: TRBJ2-3; CDR3 protein: CASSLREKDTQYF
V gene: TRBV7-9; J gene: TRBJ1-1; CDR3 protein: CASSFGQGNTEAFF
V gene: TRBV4-3; J gene: TRBJ1-2; CDR3 protein: CASSQDSGNYGYGYTF
V gene: TRBV5-4; J gene: TRBJ1-5; CDR3 protein: CASSTGTGNNQPQHF
V gene: TRBV21-1; J gene: TRBJ1-2; CDR3 protein: CASSKTGRVGAGTVRSNYGYTF
V gene: TRBV5-1; J gene: TRBJ1-6; CDR3 protein: CASSLDRGPHSPLHF
V gene: TRBV2; J gene: TRBJ2-1; CDR3 protein: CASSYSGSGNEQFF
V gene: TRBV7-9; J gene: TRBJ1-2; CDR3 protein: CASSRDTWGYTF
V gene: TRBV20-1; J gene: TRBJ1-6; CDR3 protein: CSASSSNNSPLHF
V gene: TRBV5-1; J gene: TRBJ2-1; CDR3 protein: CASTRGVGSYNEQFF
V gene: TRBV5-6; J gene: TRBJ2-7; CDR3 protein: CASSYGTSGIGEQYF
V gene: TRBV6-2/TRBV6-3; J gene: TRBJ1-6; CDR3 protein: CASSLTGSPLHF
V gene: TRBV12-3/TRBV12-4; J gene: TRBJ1-5; CDR3 protein: CASSYRADQPQHF
V gene: TRBV18; J gene: TRBJ2-1; CDR3 protein: CASSSGTALYNEQFF
V gene: TRBV6-1; J gene: TRBJ1-1; CDR3 protein: CASREGLAFF
V gene: TRBV10-3; J gene: TRBJ2-5; CDR3 protein: CAMARNNGETQYF
V gene: TRBV10-3; J gene: TRBJ1-2; CDR3 protein: CAISEDRVRGYTF
V gene: TRBV9; J gene: TRBJ1-2; CDR3 protein: CASSGERLQEPPYHYGYTF
V gene: TRBV7-9; J gene: TRBJ2-7; CDR3 protein: CASSLRLAGVDEQYF
V gene: TRBV6-1; J gene: TRBJ1-6; CDR3 protein: CASSLRGRLNSPLHF
V gene: TRBV5-5; J gene: TRBJ1-6; CDR3 protein: CASSVAGTSNSPLHF
V gene: TRBV19; J gene: TRBJ1-2; CDR3 protein: CASSIFSYGYTF
V gene: TRBV2; J gene: TRBJ2-7; CDR3 protein: CASSEVVWGGAYEQYF
V gene: TRBV7-2; J gene: TRBJ2-3; CDR3 protein: CASSLGSRGGLDTQYF
V gene: TRBV4-3; J gene: TRBJ2-2; CDR3 protein: CASSQDPGQGIYTGELFF
V gene: TRBV1; J gene: TRBJ1-5; CDR3 protein: CTSSHRPRTGSNQPQHF
V gene: TRBV6-2/TRBV6-3; J gene: TRBJ1-2; CDR3 protein: CASSYDRAHNYGYTF